The 9 T cell receptor beta chains given below trace back to one sample, sequenced in a study of CD8+ T cells in alopecia areata. The treatment denotes: oral pan-JAK inhibitor, 5-10 mg twice daily. TCR sequencing used cDNA made by reverse transcription of extracted RNA. Some clones are missing from TCRdb's copy, which holds only in-frame ones; the method was immunoSEQ multiplex PCR. The sample comprises approximately 200,000 clones, 60% to 70% of which are singletons, and 3% to 4% rests with the top ten. This specimen was CD4+ T cells sorted from blood, taken at week 4, from a patient treated with tofacitinib. All receptors derive from a human donor with alopecia areata.

The chain recombines TRBV5-8 with TRBJ1-3; unclear D gene. The CDR3 covers 15 residues. V lost 4 bases, J lost 1 base, and 12 bases lay in between. CDR1 is SGHTS and CDR2 is YDEGEE in the germline V gene. CDR3 sequence (DNA): TGTGCCAGCAGCCCCGACTGGGGATCTGGAAACACCATATATTTT. Amino acids: CASSPDWGSGNTIYF.

The chain links TRBV7-9 to TRBJ2-2; no clear D. V lost 5 bases, J lost 2 bases, and 12 bases lay in between. The CDR3 covers 15 residues. Per the germline V gene, CDR1 is SEHNR and CDR2 is FQNEAQ (reference sequence). CDR3: CASSPLGFNTGELFF. The CDR3, as DNA: TGTGCCAGCAGCCCCCTTGGATTCAACACCGGGGAGCTGTTTTTT.

This chain joins TRBV5-6 and TRBJ1-5; TRBD1 aligns across 7 bases. CDR1 and CDR2 (germline): SGHDT, YYEEEE. This CDR3 is built from 15 residues. V dropped 6 bases and J dropped 4; count of bases not matched to a gene: 10. The CDR3 region is CASTRRSRGNQPQHF. Written as DNA, the CDR3 is TGTGCCAGCACCCGGAGGTCCAGGGGGAATCAGCCCCAGCATTTT.

This clone was observed a handful of times. This sequence joins TRBV7-9 and TRBJ2-7; D not resolved. There are 11 residues in the CDR3. The V gene lost 5 bases and the J gene lost 3 bases, with 5 bases spanning the gap. Germline CDR1 and CDR2: SEHNR and FQNEAQ (reference sequence). Here the CDR3 reads CASSTLYEQYF. CDR3 coding DNA: TGTGCCAGCAGCACCCTCTACGAGCAGTACTTC.

V is TRBV30 and J is TRBJ2-5, with D maybe TRBD1 (6 bases). From germline, CDR1 is GTSNPN and CDR2 SVGIG (reference sequence). Between the trimmed V and J ends, which lost 2 bases and 5 bases, there was a span of 15 bases. The CDR3 runs 14 residues. CDR3 coding DNA: TGTGCCTGGAGTACAAGGACAGCCAGGGAGACCCAGTACTTC. Protein: CAWSTRTARETQYF.

The rearrangement joins TRBV25-1 to TRBJ2-1, with D perhaps TRBD1 (5 bases). Germline V gene lookup returns CDR1 MGHDK and CDR2 SYGVNS. V lost 1 base and J lost 7, with 17 bases in between. The CDR3 has 16 residues. The CDR3 DNA sequence: TGTGCCAGCAGTGAATCCCGGCAGGGAATACAGAATGAGCAGTTCTTC. Its translation: CASSESRQGIQNEQFF.

This clone was seen a few times. The chain employs TRBV10-3 and TRBJ1-1; D remains unclear. The CDR3 has 14 residues. CDR1 is ENHRY, CDR2 SYGVKD, per germline. V lost 0 bases to trimming and J lost 4 bases, with 9 bases between them. In DNA, the CDR3 is TGTGCCATCAGTGAGTCAGCCGGCGGCACTGAAGCTTTCTTT. Amino acids: CAISESAGGTEAFF.

There are a few counts of this clone. V usage is TRBV29-1 and J usage is TRBJ1-2; D remains ambiguous. CDR1 is SQVTM and CDR2 is ANQGSEA in the germline V gene. The CDR3 loop spans 13 amino acids. The CDR3 sequence is CSGERPGDYGYTF. CDR3 DNA: TGCAGTGGTGAAAGGCCCGGCGACTATGGCTACACCTTC.

In this sample, this clone turned up a few times. V gene TRBV18 combines with J gene TRBJ1-1, with a tentative D call TRBD1 (6 bases). Germline V CDR1 and CDR2: KGHSH, LQKENI. There are 14 residues in the CDR3. The V end lost 6 bases, the J end lost 3 bases, and 14 bases lay between the germline ends. This CDR3 reads CASSQQGKDTEAFF. CDR3 DNA: TGTGCCAGCTCCCAACAGGGCAAGGACACTGAAGCTTTCTTT.